Sequencing of this T cell receptor beta chain was carried out in a study of blood T cell repertoires in COVID-19. Study as a whole: Acute and convalescent COVID-19 specimens originated in the United States, Italy and Spain. Sources were T cells, B-cell-depleted T cells, or PBMCs; the material itself was cDNA or gDNA.

Assay: immunoSEQ multiplex PCR; the TCRdb copy retains only in-frame clones and omits some. The table shows approximately 180,000 clones, with about 90% occurring only once. This CDR3 is 12 amino acids long. Trimming removed 1 base from V and 7 bases from J, with 7 bases in between. From germline, CDR1 is LGHNT and CDR2 FRNRAP. The source material was peripheral blood. This TCR was recovered from a middle-aged man with active or convalescent COVID-19. The V and J genes are TRBV12-5 and TRBJ1-2, with D maybe TRBD1 (6 bases). The CDR3 here is CASGLGGGGYTF. The DNA of the CDR3 is TGTGCTAGTGGTTTGGGAGGGGGTGGCTACACCTTC.